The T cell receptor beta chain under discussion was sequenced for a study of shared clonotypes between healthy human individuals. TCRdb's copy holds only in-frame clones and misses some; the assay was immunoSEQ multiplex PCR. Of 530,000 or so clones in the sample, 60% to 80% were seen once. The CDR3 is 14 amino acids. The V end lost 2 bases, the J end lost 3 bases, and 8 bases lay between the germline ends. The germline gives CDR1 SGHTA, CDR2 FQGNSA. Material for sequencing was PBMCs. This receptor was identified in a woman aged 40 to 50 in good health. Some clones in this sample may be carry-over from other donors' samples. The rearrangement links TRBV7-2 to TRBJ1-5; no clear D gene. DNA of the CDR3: TGTGCCAGCAGCTTACAGGAGTTCAATCAGCCCCAGCATTTT. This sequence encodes CASSLQEFNQPQHF.